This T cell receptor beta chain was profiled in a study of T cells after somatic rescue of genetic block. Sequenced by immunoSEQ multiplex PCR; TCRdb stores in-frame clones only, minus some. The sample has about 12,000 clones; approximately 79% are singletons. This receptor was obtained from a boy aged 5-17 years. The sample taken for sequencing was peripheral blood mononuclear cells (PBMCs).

The CDR3 region is CASSPGQGALKNIQYF. The CDR3 coding sequence is TGTGCCAGCAGCCCTGGCCAGGGGGCGCTGAAAAACATTCAGTACTTC. The gene calls are TRBV5-8 and TRBJ2-4; 8 nucleotides match TRBD1. The CDR3 has 16 amino acids. Germline CDR1 SGHTS, CDR2 YDEGEE. V shed 4 bases and J 4 bases; nucleotides not matched to a gene: 10.